Many counts were recorded for the clone carrying this TCR beta chain. Its antigen is not known. This entry is derived from a study of spatial heterogeneity in lung cancer. Study information: The average count in raw reads for each unique TCR and UMI combination exceeded 9.5 appearances.

V gave up 4 bases and J gave up 3 bases, with 17 bases separating them. The CDR3 consists of 15 residues. Looked up from germline, CDR1 is SGHNT and CDR2 is YYREEE (reference sequence). From the 5' RACE reads, TCRdb called clonotypes with MiXCR, one entry per CDR3 protein. This table has about 100,000 distinct CDR3 sequences, approximately 19% appearing once. Time point denoted: blood at routine non-recurrence follow-up after resection. Overall study findings and caveats: Ubiquitous expanded tumor TCRs were seen in blood more at resection than at follow-up.

This sequence was found in a male donor with early-stage non-small cell lung cancer. The chain uses TRBV5-4 and TRBJ2-7; TRBD2 is a possible D gene (5 bases). The source material was PBMCs, sampled at follow-up. CDR3 loop: CASSHGLNLIYEQYF. DNA of the CDR3: TGTGCCAGCAGCCATGGACTGAACCTTATCTACGAGCAGTACTTC.